This passage covers 18 T cell receptor beta chains from one sample sequenced in a study of siplizumab effects on memory and regulatory T cells. The repertoire was sequenced with immunoSEQ multiplex PCR; TCRdb's copy has only in-frame clones and lacks some. Of over 85,000 clones in the sample, 92% are singletons; the top ten hold 1.3%. The material sequenced was CD4+ T cells sorted from blood. The receptor set was obtained from a human donor in good health.

The chain recombines TRBV4-1 with TRBJ2-4; 8 nucleotides align to TRBD1. This CDR3 comprises 13 residues. The germline V gene has CDR1 MGHRA and CDR2 YSYEKL. V trimming: 4 bases; J trimming: 9 bases; junction bases outside the gene matches: 5. The CDR3 region is CASSPLQGGIQYF. Here the CDR3 DNA reads TGCGCCAGCAGCCCTTTACAGGGGGGCATTCAGTACTTC.

V usage is TRBV6-6 and J usage is TRBJ2-7, with 8 bases aligning to TRBD1. Unmatched junction bases numbered 2, after V lost 2 bases and J lost 2 bases. From germline, CDR1 is MNHNY and CDR2 SVGAGI (reference sequence). The CDR3 totals 14 residues. CDR3: CASSYGTGAYEQYF. The DNA of the CDR3 is TGTGCCAGCAGTTACGGGACAGGCGCCTACGAGCAGTACTTC.

This clone came up once. The chain carries TRBV10-3 and TRBJ2-3; a weak D match, TRBD2 (5 bases). V was clipped by 6 bases and J by 2 bases, with 15 bases between them. Germline assignment: CDR1 ENHRY and CDR2 SYGVKD. The length of the CDR3 is 15 residues. The CDR3 nucleotides are TGTGCCATCAGCGGGGAAAAAATGGCCACAGATACGCAGTATTTT. Translated: CAISGEKMATDTQYF.

This chain joins TRBV27 and TRBJ1-3; D call uncertain. The CDR3 is made up of 17 amino acids. Germline V gene sequence: CDR1 MNHEY, CDR2 SMNVEV (reference sequence). Trimming pared 4 bases from V and 4 bases from J, leaving 20 bases between. CDR3: CASSSTTRSLLGNTIYF. The CDR3 DNA reads TGTGCCAGCAGTTCTACGACGAGGTCGCTCCTCGGAAACACCATATATTTT.

This clone showed up just once. The J gene is TRBJ2-3, the V gene TRBV4-1; 8 nucleotides agree with TRBD2. The CDR3 has 15 residues. CDR1 is MGHRA, CDR2 YSYEKL, per germline. After removal of 4 bases from V and 6 bases from J, the junction contained 9 bases not matched to a gene. CDR3 loop: CASSPPGLASDTQYF. CDR3 sequence (DNA): TGCGCCAGCAGCCCACCCGGACTAGCTTCGGATACGCAGTATTTT.

The chain employs TRBV6-5 and TRBJ2-3, with 7 bases matching TRBD2. V lost 5 bases to trimming and J lost 2 bases; unmatched junction nucleotides: 7. This CDR3 has 15 residues. CDR1 is MNHEY, CDR2 SVGAGI, per germline. CDR3 amino acids: CASSGSGKITDTQYF. CDR3 bases: TGTGCCAGCAGTGGAAGCGGGAAGATCACAGATACGCAGTATTTT.

The V and J genes are TRBV7-9 and TRBJ2-1; 7 bases are shared with TRBD1. There are 15 residues in the CDR3. Germline CDR1 and CDR2: SEHNR and FQNEAQ (reference sequence). The junction had 6 bases not matched to a gene; V was cut back by 4 bases and J by 3 bases. The CDR3 DNA sequence: TGTGCCAGCAGCTCCGACAGGGTCAACTACAATGAGCAGTTCTTC. This sequence encodes CASSSDRVNYNEQFF.

This clone came up once. The rearrangement links TRBV6-1 to TRBJ2-7, with D possibly matching TRBD1 (6 bases). The CDR3 contains 13 residues. Germline lookup yields CDR1 MNHNS and CDR2 SASEGT. The V end was cut by 6 bases, the J end by 4 bases, with 13 bases between. This CDR3 is CASRYRVVYEQYF. CDR3 in DNA: TGTGCCAGCAGGTACAGGGTCGTATACGAGCAGTACTTC.

The rearrangement links TRBV11-3 to TRBJ1-1; D is unresolved. The germline V gene has CDR1 SGHNT and CDR2 YENEEA. The CDR3 loop spans 13 amino acids. The ends were cut back, 3 bases at V and 4 bases at J, with 9 bases in the middle. CDR3 DNA: TGTGCCAGCAGCTTTGATAGAAGCACTGAAGCTTTCTTT. The encoded protein is CASSFDRSTEAFF. Based on the CDR3 plus reference TRBV11-3 and TRBJ1-1, the full variable domain is EAGVVQSPRYKIIEKKQPVAFWCNPISGHNTLYWYLQNLGQGPELLIRYENEEAVDDSQLPKDRFSAERLKGVDSTLKIQPAELGDSAVYLCASSFDRSTEAFFGQGTRLTVV.

The V gene is TRBV10-3, the J gene TRBJ1-2; 9 nucleotides align to TRBD1. This CDR3 has 18 amino acids. CDR1 and CDR2 (germline): ENHRY, SYGVKD. After removal of 0 bases from V and 3 bases from J, the junction contained 11 bases not matched to a gene. The CDR3 spells CAISESKTGGSNDYGYTF. The CDR3 bases are TGTGCCATCAGTGAGTCGAAGACAGGGGGTAGTAATGACTATGGCTACACCTTC.

This clone was recorded once. The gene calls are TRBV19 and TRBJ1-2; possible D gene TRBD1, 5 bases. V lost 8 bases and J 6 bases, leaving 28 bases between the germline ends. CDR1 and CDR2 from the germline V gene are LNHDA and SQIVND (reference sequence). CDR3 length equals 17 residues. As DNA, the CDR3 is TGTGCCAGTCGGCTGGCCCCGGGACGGGGGAACGAAGATGGCTACACCTTC. It is translated as CASRLAPGRGNEDGYTF.

The V and J genes are TRBV10-2 and TRBJ2-3, with a weak D call TRBD2 (6 bases). This CDR3 has 15 residues. V was trimmed by 4 bases and J by 0 bases, leaving 11 bases between them. CDR1 is WSHSY and CDR2 is SAAADI in the germline V gene. CDR3 nucleotide sequence: TGCGCCAGCAGTGGTGGTAGCGGAAGCACAGATACGCAGTATTTT. Its translation is CASSGGSGSTDTQYF.

The rearrangement joins TRBV19 to TRBJ1-2, with 8 bases identical to TRBD1. After removal of 5 bases from V and 8 bases from J, the junction contained 4 bases not matched to a gene. This CDR3 region has 12 residues. Germline loops: CDR1 LNHDA, CDR2 SQIVND (reference sequence). CDR3 residues: CASSFRDRGYTF. The CDR3 DNA reads TGTGCCAGTAGTTTCCGGGACAGGGGCTACACCTTC. Looking up the rest from reference TRBV19 and TRBJ1-2 gives the full variable domain: DGGITQSPKYLFRKEGQNVTLSCEQNLNHDAMYWYRQDPGQGLRLIYYSQIVNDFQKGDIAEGYSVSREKKESFPLTVTSAQKNPTAFYLCASSFRDRGYTFGSGTRLTVV.

The gene calls are TRBV4-1 and TRBJ2-3, with D uncertain. Germline V gene sequence: CDR1 MGHRA, CDR2 YSYEKL. Trimming pared 6 bases from V and 1 base from J, leaving 8 bases between. The CDR3 has 13 amino acids. The CDR3 protein is CASRSGGTDTQYF. CDR3 nucleotide sequence: TGCGCCAGCAGAAGTGGCGGCACAGATACGCAGTATTTT.

The chain recombines TRBV5-1 with TRBJ2-7, with 7 positions matching TRBD1. V shed 4 bases, J shed 6 bases, and the junction held 10 bases outside the gene matches. Germline CDR1 reads SGHRS; CDR2 reads YFSETQ. This CDR3 contains 14 residues. The CDR3: CASSGTGTVSEQYF. DNA for the CDR3: TGCGCCAGCAGCGGAACCGGGACAGTCTCCGAGCAGTACTTC. Full variable domain (missing parts from reference TRBV5-1 and TRBJ2-7): KAGVTQTPRYLIKTRGQQVTLSCSPISGHRSVSWYQQTPGQGLQFLFEYFSETQRNKGNFPGRFSGRQFSNSRSEMNVSTLELGDSALYLCASSGTGTVSEQYFGPGTRLTVT.

This rearrangement joins TRBV5-4 to TRBJ1-4; 7 nucleotides align to TRBD1. This CDR3 is 14 amino acids long. Germline V gene sequence: CDR1 SGHNT, CDR2 YYREEE (reference sequence). V was clipped by 4 bases and J by 6 bases; unmatched bases: 6. The DNA of the CDR3 is TGTGCCAGCAGCCCTGGGGGACAGCATGAAAAACTGTTTTTT. This gives the protein CASSPGGQHEKLFF.

The V and J genes are TRBV27 and TRBJ2-3; D gene uncertain. The CDR3 spans 14 residues. V was trimmed by 0 bases and J by 5 bases, leaving 9 bases between them. Germline CDR1 and CDR2: MNHEY and SMNVEV (reference sequence). CDR3: CASSLSAWGDTQYF. The CDR3 coding sequence is TGTGCCAGCAGTTTATCAGCCTGGGGAGATACGCAGTATTTT.

The chain combines TRBV5-1 with TRBJ2-3; TRBD2 matches at 14 bases. J gave up 5 bases and V 0 bases, and 5 bases lay outside the gene matches. CDR3 size: 17 residues. In germline, CDR1 is SGHRS, CDR2 YFSETQ. The CDR3: CASSLGGTSGSLDTQYF. CDR3 DNA sequence: TGCGCCAGCAGCTTGGGGGGGACTAGCGGGAGTCTAGATACGCAGTATTTT.